The present T cell receptor (beta chain) was sequenced within a study of CD8+ T cells in alopecia areata. Overall study results and limits: When scalp samples are sequenced, resident alphabeta T cells of normal skin are also captured. Uncertain still, given a single nonresponder, is whether baseline CD8+ expansion links to response. Scalp clonality dropped significantly under tofacitinib, as did expanded CD8+ top-100 clones.

Regarding treatment: oral pan-JAK inhibitor, 5-10 mg twice daily. As regards this clone: Its antigen is unknown.

CDR1 SGHRS and CDR2 YFSETQ come from the germline V gene. CDR3 length equals 13 residues. V lost 4 bases, J lost 0 bases, and 7 bases lay in between. As the sequencing template, cDNA was produced by extracting RNA and reverse transcribing it. Generated by immunoSEQ multiplex PCR, the TCRdb table keeps only in-frame clones and is missing some. Among roughly 200,000 clones, under 60% were seen once, and the ten largest hold roughly an eighth. The sample was CD8+ T cells sorted from blood, taken at week 24, from a patient treated with tofacitinib. The chain joins TRBV5-1 to TRBJ2-5, with a weak D call TRBD2 (5 bases). The TCR was taken from a human donor with alopecia areata. CDR3 in DNA: TGCGCCAGCAGCCCGGACTACCAAGAGACCCAGTACTTC. Residues: CASSPDYQETQYF. Filled out from reference TRBV5-1 and TRBJ2-5, the complete variable domain reads KAGVTQTPRYLIKTRGQQVTLSCSPISGHRSVSWYQQTPGQGLQFLFEYFSETQRNKGNFPGRFSGRQFSNSRSEMNVSTLELGDSALYLCASSPDYQETQYFGPGTRLLVL.